This T cell receptor (beta chain) was profiled in a study of T cell responses to AZD1222 COVID-19 vaccine. Study-wide results and caveats: Repertoire sampling was restricted to post-peak T cell response timepoints. Donors, mostly white British, included more females; clonal diversity was possibly underestimated. Unmutated variant regions are reportedly the target of nearly half of TCRs that are spike-specific.

Using immunoSEQ multiplex PCR, the repertoire was profiled, and TCRdb retains in-frame clones only, with some absent. The sample lists 90,000 to 120,000 clones, approximately 90% occurring once. This clone was recorded only once. Its antigen is as yet unknown. With 3 bases removed from V and 0 bases from J, the gap between germline ends came to 14 bases. The CDR3 contains 18 residues. CDR1 is KGHDR and CDR2 is SFDVKD in the germline V gene. The starting material was peripheral blood, obtained 28 days after the second AZD1222 dose. This TCR came from an adult who received the AZD1222 COVID-19 vaccine. The chain couples TRBV24-1 to TRBJ1-6, with no clear D. The CDR3 nucleotides are TGTGCCACCAGTGATAAACAAATCTTGGGCTCCTATAATTCACCCCTCCACTTT. Residues: CATSDKQILGSYNSPLHF.